This T cell receptor beta chain was sequenced for a study of blood T cell repertoires in COVID-19. In the study overall: COVID-19 samples, acute and convalescent, were from the United States, Italy and Spain.

Libraries were prepared by immunoSEQ multiplex PCR; TCRdb keeps only in-frame clonotypes and omits some of them. This sample has approximately 250,000 clones, with around 83% found just once. The CDR3 is 11 residues long. Germline loops: CDR1 MNHEY, CDR2 SVGAGI. The V end lost 10 bases, the J end lost 4 bases, and 8 bases lay between the germline ends. The sequencing input was peripheral blood. The sequence was obtained from a man aged 18 to 30 with active or convalescent COVID-19. This chain joins TRBV6-5 and TRBJ1-5; D is uncertain. The CDR3 reads CATSSNQPQHF. The DNA for the CDR3 is TGTGCCACCTCGAGTAATCAGCCCCAGCATTTT.